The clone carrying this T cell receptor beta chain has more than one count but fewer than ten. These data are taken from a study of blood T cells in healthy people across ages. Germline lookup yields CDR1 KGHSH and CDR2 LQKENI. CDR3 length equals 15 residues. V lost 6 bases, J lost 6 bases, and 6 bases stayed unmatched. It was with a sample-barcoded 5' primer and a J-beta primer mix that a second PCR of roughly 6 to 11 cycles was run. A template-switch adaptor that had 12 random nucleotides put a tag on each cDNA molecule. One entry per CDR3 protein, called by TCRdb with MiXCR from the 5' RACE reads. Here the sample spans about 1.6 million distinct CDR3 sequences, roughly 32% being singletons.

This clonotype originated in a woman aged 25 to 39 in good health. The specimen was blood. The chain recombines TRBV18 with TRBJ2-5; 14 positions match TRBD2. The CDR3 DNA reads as TGTGCCAGCTCGCGGGGACTAGCGGGAGATCAGACCCAGTACTTC. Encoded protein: CASSRGLAGDQTQYF.